This record looks at one TCR beta chain sequence and its context. The repertoire was sequenced with immunoSEQ multiplex PCR; TCRdb's copy has only in-frame clones and lacks some. Of around 100,000 clones in the sample, roughly 88% were seen once. These data originate in a study of identifying expanded T cells in peripheral blood. V shed 4 bases and J shed 4 bases, with 8 bases lying between them. Per the germline V gene, CDR1 is SGHRS and CDR2 is YFSETQ. The CDR3 totals 12 residues. J is TRBJ1-1 and V is TRBV5-1; D perhaps matches TRBD1 (5 bases). This sequence was found in a person between 18 and 69 years old in good health. Input material: blood. CDR3 sequence (DNA): TGCGCCAGCAGCCGTGGGGGCACTGAAGCTTTCTTT. Its protein product is CASSRGGTEAFF.